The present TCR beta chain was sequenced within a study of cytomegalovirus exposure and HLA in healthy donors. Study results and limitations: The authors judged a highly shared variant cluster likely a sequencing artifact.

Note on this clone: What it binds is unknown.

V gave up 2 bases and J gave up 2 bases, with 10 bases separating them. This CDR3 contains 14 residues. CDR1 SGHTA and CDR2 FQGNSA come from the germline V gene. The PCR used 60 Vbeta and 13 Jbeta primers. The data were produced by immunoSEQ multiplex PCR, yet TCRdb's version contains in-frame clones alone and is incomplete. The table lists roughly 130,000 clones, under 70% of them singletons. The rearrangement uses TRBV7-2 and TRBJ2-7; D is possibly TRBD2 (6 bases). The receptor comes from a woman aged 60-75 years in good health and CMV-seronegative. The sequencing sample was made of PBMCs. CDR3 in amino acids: CASSLSGQTYEQYF. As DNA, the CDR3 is TGTGCCAGCAGCTTAAGCGGGCAGACCTACGAGCAGTACTTC.